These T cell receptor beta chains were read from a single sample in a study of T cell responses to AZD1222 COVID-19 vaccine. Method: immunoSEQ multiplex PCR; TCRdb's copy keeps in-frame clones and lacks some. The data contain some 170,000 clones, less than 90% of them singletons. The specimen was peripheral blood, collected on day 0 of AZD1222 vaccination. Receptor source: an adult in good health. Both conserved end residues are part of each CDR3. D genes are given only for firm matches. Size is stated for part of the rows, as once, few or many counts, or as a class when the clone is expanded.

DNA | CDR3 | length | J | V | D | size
TGTGCCAGCAGCTTGAAAGGAGGACAAGAGACCCAGTACTTC | CASSLKGGQETQYF | 14 | TRBJ2-5 | TRBV5-4 | NA | NA
TGCAGTGCTACCTCGAGCATGAAGGCTTTCTTT | CSATSSMKAFF | 11 | TRBJ1-1 | TRBV20-1 | NA | NA
TGTGCCAGCAGTCCAGCGTTAGGACAGGGGGCATATGGCTACACCTTC | CASSPALGQGAYGYTF | 16 | TRBJ1-2 | TRBV28 | TRBD1 | NA
TGTGCCAGCAGCTTATCTGGTGCTGGCTCCTACAATGAGCAGTTCTTC | CASSLSGAGSYNEQFF | 16 | TRBJ2-1 | TRBV7-3 | NA | NA
TGTGCCAGCAGCTTAGACGGGAAAGATACGCAGTATTTT | CASSLDGKDTQYF | 13 | TRBJ2-3 | TRBV7-2 | NA | once
TGTGCCAGCGTTGGAGGCGCCTATGGCTACACCTTC | CASVGGAYGYTF | 12 | TRBJ1-2 | TRBV28 | NA | NA
TGTGCCAGTAGTTGGGGGGCGAACACTGAAGCTTTCTTT | CASSWGANTEAFF | 13 | TRBJ1-1 | TRBV19 | NA | NA
TGTGCCAGCAGCCAAGTCCGTACCGAAACGAACACTGAAGCTTTCTTT | CASSQVRTETNTEAFF | 16 | TRBJ1-1 | TRBV14 | NA | NA
TGTGCCAGCAGGGTAACGGGACAGAGCTTGAATTCACCCCTCCACTTT | CASRVTGQSLNSPLHF | 16 | TRBJ1-6 | TRBV5-7 | TRBD1 | NA
TGTGCCACCAGCAGAGGGACAACTCCCGAGAACACTGAAGCTTTCTTT | CATSRGTTPENTEAFF | 16 | TRBJ1-1 | TRBV15 | NA | NA
TGTGCCAGCAGCCAATACAGGGTTGGTGGCAATCAGCCCCAGCATTTT | CASSQYRVGGNQPQHF | 16 | TRBJ1-5 | TRBV7-9 | NA | NA
TGTGCCAGCAGCTTTAACGGCAGGAACACCGGGGAGCTGTTTTTT | CASSFNGRNTGELFF | 15 | TRBJ2-2 | TRBV7-3 | NA | NA
TGTGCCAGCAGGCCACACAACGTGGAGCGTATTGAAAAACTGTTTTTT | CASRPHNVERIEKLFF | 16 | TRBJ1-4 | TRBV28 | NA | NA
TGTGCCAGCAGCCTGAGGGCGTTGGGCACTGAAGCTTTCTTT | CASSLRALGTEAFF | 14 | TRBJ1-1 | TRBV5-4 | NA | NA
TGTGCCAGCAGCGGGGGGCTCAACACCAAGAAGATCGACACTGAAGCTTTCTTT | CASSGGLNTKKIDTEAFF | 18 | TRBJ1-1 | TRBV9 | NA | NA
TGTGCCAGTAGTTCTAGCGGGAGTTTCTACAATGAGCAGTTCTTC | CASSSSGSFYNEQFF | 15 | TRBJ2-1 | TRBV19 | TRBD2 | NA
TGCGCCAGCAGCTTGGAATGGGGAATCGGGAAAGGTCATTCACCCCTCCACTTT | CASSLEWGIGKGHSPLHF | 18 | TRBJ1-6 | TRBV5-1 | NA | NA
TGTGCCAGCAGTTACGGGGGTCTCACCTATAATTCACCCCTCCACTTT | CASSYGGLTYNSPLHF | 16 | TRBJ1-6 | TRBV6-6 | NA | NA
TGTGCCAGTAGTTTCCCGACGAGCGCGTCCTACGAGCAGTACTTC | CASSFPTSASYEQYF | 15 | TRBJ2-7 | TRBV19 | NA | NA
TGTGCCAGCAGCTTGTCGGTACCGGGACAGCTCTCCTACGAGCAGTACTTC | CASSLSVPGQLSYEQYF | 17 | TRBJ2-7 | TRBV7-2 | TRBD1 | NA
TGTGCCAGCAGGGGGGGACAGGTCCTGGCTTTCTTT | CASRGGQVLAFF | 12 | TRBJ1-1 | TRBV6-5 | TRBD1 | NA
TGCGCCAGCAGCTTGAAAGAGACGAGATCGGTGACAGGAACTAACTATGGCTACACCTTC | CASSLKETRSVTGTNYGYTF | 20 | TRBJ1-2 | TRBV5-1 | NA | once
TGTGCCAGCAGCTTAGCCCGGGGAAGGAGCACTGAAGCTTTCTTT | CASSLARGRSTEAFF | 15 | TRBJ1-1 | TRBV7-2 | NA | NA
TGTGCCACCAGTGATCCGGACAGGGTGGGCAATGAGCAGTTCTTC | CATSDPDRVGNEQFF | 15 | TRBJ2-1 | TRBV24-1 | TRBD1 | once
TGCGCCAGCAGCTGGGGACAGGCAAATTCACCCCTCCACTTT | CASSWGQANSPLHF | 14 | TRBJ1-6 | TRBV5-1 | TRBD1 | NA
TGTGCCAGCAGTTGGGACAGGGGGAGGGGAGGTGGCTACAATGAGCAGTTCTTC | CASSWDRGRGGGYNEQFF | 18 | TRBJ2-1 | TRBV27 | TRBD1 | once
TGCAGCTCTCGGGACAGTAATGAAAAACTGTTTTTT | CSSRDSNEKLFF | 12 | TRBJ1-4 | TRBV29-1 | TRBD1 | NA
TGTGCCAGCAGTCCCTTTATCACAGATACGCAGTATTTT | CASSPFITDTQYF | 13 | TRBJ2-3 | TRBV2 | NA | NA
TGTGCCAGCAGCTTATCGTCGCTGACTGATTCACCCCTCCACTTT | CASSLSSLTDSPLHF | 15 | TRBJ1-6 | TRBV7-2 | NA | NA
TGTGCCAGCAGCGCCCCGGGTCAGCTGCAGTACTTC | CASSAPGQLQYF | 12 | TRBJ2-7 | TRBV5-5 | NA | NA
TGTGCCAGCAGCTTGCCAGGGACAGGGACCTACGAGCAGTACTTC | CASSLPGTGTYEQYF | 15 | TRBJ2-7 | TRBV5-4 | TRBD1 | NA
TGTGCCAGAAGCGTTTGCCAGGGGGTCAACTCCTATAATTCACCCCTCCACTTT | CARSVCQGVNSYNSPLHF | 18 | TRBJ1-6 | TRBV5-3 | TRBD1 | NA
TGTGCCAGCAGCTTGGAAACCCTTCCCCAAGGTGAGCAGTTCTTC | CASSLETLPQGEQFF | 15 | TRBJ2-1 | TRBV5-4 | NA | NA
TGTGCCATCAGTGAGGGAAGCGCTAATGAAAAACTGTTTTTT | CAISEGSANEKLFF | 14 | TRBJ1-4 | TRBV10-3 | NA | NA
TGTGCCAGCAGTTCTAGCGGGAGGTCCTACGAGCAGTACTTC | CASSSSGRSYEQYF | 14 | TRBJ2-7 | TRBV28 | TRBD2 | NA
TGTGCCAGCAGTAAAGGACAGGGGTACTCCTACGAGCAGTACTTC | CASSKGQGYSYEQYF | 15 | TRBJ2-7 | TRBV6-2/TRBV6-3 | TRBD1 | NA
TGTGCCAGCAGCTTAGGGACCTGGGACAATCAGCCCCAGCATTTT | CASSLGTWDNQPQHF | 15 | TRBJ1-5 | TRBV11-2 | NA | NA
TGTGCCAGCAGTCCAATTGTCCAGGGAAACTATGGCTACACCTTC | CASSPIVQGNYGYTF | 15 | TRBJ1-2 | TRBV6-5 | NA | NA
TGTGCCAGTAGTCCCACCTGGACAGCGAACACCGGGGAGCTGTTTTTT | CASSPTWTANTGELFF | 16 | TRBJ2-2 | TRBV19 | NA | few
TGTGCCAGCAGCCAAGAAACTAGCGGGAGGTGGAATGAGCAGTTCTTC | CASSQETSGRWNEQFF | 16 | TRBJ2-1 | TRBV4-2 | TRBD2 | NA
TGTGCCAGCAGCTTAAGGTCCGCGGGTGGAAAGGCAGATACGCAGTATTTT | CASSLRSAGGKADTQYF | 17 | TRBJ2-3 | TRBV11-3 | NA | NA
TGTGCCAGCAGCCAAGGGGGGCAGCCCCAGCATTTT | CASSQGGQPQHF | 12 | TRBJ1-5 | TRBV3-1/TRBV3-2 | NA | NA
TGTGCCAGCAGTACAATAAGTAAAGGAGCCTACGAGCAGTACTTC | CASSTISKGAYEQYF | 15 | TRBJ2-7 | TRBV27 | NA | NA
TGTGCCAGCAGCCCCTCGGGGTTTACGCAGTATTTT | CASSPSGFTQYF | 12 | TRBJ2-3 | TRBV3-1/TRBV3-2 | NA | NA